This entry lists 5 T cell receptor beta chains sequenced from one sample in a study of OX40 agonist ivuxolimab in advanced cancers. The library was built by means of the immunoSEQ multiplex PCR assay. The immuneACCESS repertoire file appears here via TCRdb, limited to in-frame rearrangements. These files lack a portion of the clones; in checked studies, under half of the deficit traces to unresolved V genes, and the cause of the others is not known. The sample table records 65,000 to 85,000 clones; more than 85% of these occur just once. 2% to 3% of the sample belongs to the ten largest clones. This specimen consisted of CD4+ or CD8+ T cells sorted from blood, obtained in a trial of the OX40 agonist ivuxolimab. These TCRs come from an adult with an advanced solid tumor such as melanoma, head and neck, liver or kidney cancer.

The chain employs TRBV19 and TRBJ1-1, with D uncertain. Germline V CDR1 and CDR2: LNHDA, SQIVND (reference sequence). This CDR3 has 15 amino acids. With 5 bases removed from V and 7 bases from J, the gap between germline ends came to 20 bases. The DNA of the CDR3 is TGTGCCAGTAGTCGTCGACGCGACTTTGAAGGTGAAGCTTTCTTT. It codes for CASSRRRDFEGEAFF.

The chain joins TRBV7-3 to TRBJ1-5; D gene unclear. V lost 0 bases and J lost 2, with 17 bases in between. The CDR3 spans 18 residues. Germline V lookup: CDR1 SGHTA, CDR2 FQGTGA. CDR3 bases: TGTGCCAGCAGCTTAACGAGGGAGAGGGATAGGGGCAATCAGCCCCAGCATTTT. The encoded protein is CASSLTRERDRGNQPQHF.

CDR3 DNA sequence: TGTGCCAGCAGTTTTTTTTGGGGGACAGACTGGGACGAGCAGTACGTC. Translated, it gives CASSFFWGTDWDEQYV. The rearrangement joins TRBV27 to TRBJ2-7; 7 bases line up with TRBD1. With 3 bases clipped from V and 5 bases from J, the junction kept 13 bases outside the gene matches. Germline CDR1 and CDR2: MNHEY and SMNVEV (reference sequence). This CDR3 comprises 16 residues.

The chain has TRBV14 and TRBJ1-6, with D possibly being TRBD1 (6 bases). The CDR3 is made up of 15 amino acids. Germline values: CDR1 SGHDN, CDR2 FVKESK. V was shortened by 2 bases and J by 5 bases, with 10 bases between the two germline ends. CDR3 nucleotide sequence: TGTGCCAGCAGCCAACACCAGGGGAATAATTCACCCCTCCACTTT. Translating it yields CASSQHQGNNSPLHF.

The chain has TRBV2 and TRBJ2-1; 7 bases agree with TRBD1. The V and J ends lost 6 bases and 3 bases, in that order; junction bases with no gene match: 2. Germline V CDR1 and CDR2: SNHLY, FYNNEI. The CDR3 has 13 residues. The CDR3: CASRTGSYNEQFF. The DNA for the CDR3 is TGTGCCAGCAGGACAGGGAGCTACAATGAGCAGTTCTTC. The full variable domain, completed using reference TRBV2 and TRBJ2-1, is EPEVTQTPSHQVTQMGQEVILRCVPISNHLYFYWYRQILGQKVEFLVSFYNNEISEKSEIFDDQFSVERPDGSNFTLKIRSTKLEDSAMYFCASRTGSYNEQFFGPGTRLTVL.